Following are 14 T cell receptor beta chains from one sample sequenced in a study of T cell repertoires in aging, cancer and after chemotherapy. Peripheral blood genomic DNA, not sorted cells or RNA, was the template. Rearranged V-D-J TRB sequences were amplified with a mixed TRB-A/B primer pool. A single record per CDR3 protein comes from TCRdb applying MiXCR to the multiplex PCR reads. The repertoire holds over 10,000 distinct CDR3 sequences, with roughly 28% as singletons. The specimen sequenced was blood. The receptors derive from a human donor in good health.

This clonotype is a singleton in its sample. The chain uses TRBV15 and TRBJ2-5; no definite D call. Germline V gives CDR1 LNHNV, CDR2 YYDKDF (reference sequence). Trimming took 0 bases from V and 9 from J, leaving 8 bases between them. The CDR3 runs to 12 residues. The CDR3 DNA follows: TGTGCCACCAGCAGAGACGAGAGAGCCCAGTACTTC. This translates into CATSRDERAQYF.

This clonotype is medium-sized (0.01 to 0.1%) within its sample. The V call is TRBV19, the J call TRBJ1-2; D unclear. V lost 3 bases and J 0 bases, leaving 17 bases between the germline ends. The CDR3 runs 17 residues. CDR1 is LNHDA and CDR2 is SQIVND in the germline V gene (reference sequence). CDR3 nucleotide sequence: TGTGCCAGTAGTATCCCGAGGAATAGGGCTACTAACTATGGCTACACCTTC. This sequence encodes CASSIPRNRATNYGYTF.

The chain employs TRBV2 and TRBJ2-2, with 9 nucleotides matching TRBD1. CDR3 size: 16 residues. CDR1 is SNHLY, CDR2 FYNNEI, per germline. V was clipped by 4 bases and J by 2 bases; unmatched bases: 5. The CDR3 region is CASSGRDRVNTGELFF. DNA for the CDR3: TGTGCCAGCAGTGGTAGGGACAGGGTAAACACCGGGGAGCTGTTTTTT.

This clonotype is medium-sized (0.01 to 0.1%). The conserved closing phenylalanine or tryptophan is absent in this CDR3, likely reflecting a read error. The DNA is omitted, as the CDR3 cannot be located on it reliably, and the CDR3 follows TCRdb's listing. V is TRBV6-5 and J is TRBJ2-7; TRBD1, the table's D call, lacks a check against the DNA. The CDR3 has 16 residues if both end residues are counted. Per germline, CDR1 MNHEY and CDR2 SVGAGI. The CDR3 here is CASSYIIYNTLQGPRA.

CDR3 DNA: TGTGCCATCAGGGGAGACAGGCGCCAGCAAAACATTCAGTACTTC. This gives the protein CAIRGDRRQQNIQYF. The chain is built from TRBV10-3 and TRBJ2-4, with a tentative D call TRBD1 (6 bases). Germline lookup yields CDR1 ENHRY and CDR2 SYGVKD. V was cut by 6 bases and J by 5 bases, with 17 bases left in between. CDR3 length equals 15 residues.

The chain uses TRBV27 and TRBJ2-7; maybe TRBD2 (5 bases). This CDR3 comprises 17 residues. Germline loops: CDR1 MNHEY, CDR2 SMNVEV (reference sequence). The ends were cut back, 2 bases at V and 0 bases at J, with 17 bases in the middle. For the CDR3, the DNA is TGTGCCAGCAGTTTAGACGCCGTGGGTGGAGGCTCCTACGAGCAGTACTTC. Translated: CASSLDAVGGGSYEQYF.

About this clonotype: A read error may account for a junction end that differs from germline. The V call is TRBV12-3 or TRBV12-4, the J call TRBJ1-5; perhaps TRBD1 as D (5 bases). The length of the CDR3 is 15 residues. This CDR3 is CASSFGPRGNQPQNF. CDR3 in DNA: TGTGCCAGCAGTTTCGGGCCACGGGGCAATCAGCCCCAGAATTTT.

Relative to its sample, this clonotype is medium-sized. The J gene is TRBJ1-6, the V gene TRBV5-6; D is unclear. The CDR3 covers 13 residues. With 0 bases removed from V and 2 bases from J, the gap between germline ends came to 0 bases. The germline CDR1 and CDR2 sequences are SGHDT and YYEEEE. The CDR3 here is CASSLAYNSPLHF. In DNA form, the CDR3 reads TGTGCCAGCAGCTTGGCCTATAATTCACCCCTCCACTTT.

In the case of this clonotype: Sequence at one end of the junction differs from germline and may be a read error. The chain is built from TRBV7-9 and TRBJ2-7; D possibly corresponds to TRBD1 (5 bases). Germline V gene lookup returns CDR1 SEHNR and CDR2 FQNEAQ (reference sequence). CDR3 length: 14 residues. As DNA, the CDR3 is TGTACCAGCTCCTTGATGCAGGACAACTACGAGCAGTACTTC. Protein product: CTSSLMQDNYEQYF.

By frequency in the sample, this clonotype is medium-sized. The chain links TRBV29-1 to TRBJ2-6; D gene uncertain. CDR1 SQVTM and CDR2 ANQGSEA come from the germline V gene. Trimming took off 2 bases at V and 2 bases at J, with 7 bases between the two ends. This CDR3 is built from 14 residues. The CDR3 spells CSVEIVPGANVLTF. As DNA, the CDR3 is TGCAGCGTTGAAATAGTACCTGGGGCCAACGTCCTGACTTTC. Combining the CDR3 with reference TRBV29-1 and TRBJ2-6 gives the whole variable domain SAVISQKPSRDICQRGTSLTIQCQVDSQVTMMFWYRQQPGQSLTLIATANQGSEATYESGFVIDKFPISRPNLTFSTLTVSNMSPEDSSIYLCSVEIVPGANVLTFGAGSRLTVL.

This clonotype appeared a single time. The V gene is TRBV4-2, the J gene TRBJ2-1, with 10 nucleotides matching TRBD1. The junction had 9 bases not matched to a gene; V was cut back by 1 base and J by 3 bases. Germline V CDR1 and CDR2: LGHNA, YNFKEQ. The CDR3 extends over 18 amino acids. CDR3 bases: TGTGCCAGCAGCCAAGGTTCCGACCGGACAGGGGGCTACAATGAGCAGTTCTTC. This codes for CASSQGSDRTGGYNEQFF.

A few counts support this clonotype. This chain links TRBV10-2 with TRBJ1-1; 9 positions agree with TRBD1. V dropped 7 bases and J dropped 5; count of bases not matched to a gene: 5. Germline assignment: CDR1 WSHSY and CDR2 SAAADI. The CDR3 contains 13 residues. CDR3 sequence reads: CASIGTGRTEAFF. The CDR3 DNA reads as TGCGCCAGCATAGGGACAGGGAGGACTGAAGCTTTCTTT.

Of note for this clonotype: A junction boundary mismatches the germline segment, possibly from a read error. The V call is TRBV7-2, the J call TRBJ2-7; 11 bases align to TRBD2. The germline CDR1 and CDR2 sequences are SGHTA and FQGNSA. There are 17 residues in the CDR3. CDR3 DNA: TGTGCCAGCAGCTGGCCGGGACTAGCGGCCGGATCCTACAAGCAGTACTTC. This encodes CASSWPGLAAGSYKQYF.

This sequence joins TRBV6-6 and TRBJ1-5; D gene uncertain. V was cut by 0 bases and J by 2 bases, with 11 bases left in between. Germline-derived CDR1 and CDR2 are MNHNY and SVGAGI (reference sequence). The CDR3 runs 16 residues. Here the CDR3 reads CASSYSPGRRNQPQHF. CDR3 DNA: TGTGCCAGCAGTTACTCGCCTGGGAGGCGCAATCAGCCCCAGCATTTT.